This T cell receptor beta chain comes out of a study of cytotoxic CD8 clonotypes in ibrutinib-treated CLL. Data came from immunoSEQ multiplex PCR; TCRdb stores just in-frame clones and leaves some out. Here the sample spans 90,000 to 100,000 clones, almost 80% being singletons. Trimming removed 6 bases at V and 4 bases at J, with 15 bases between. The CDR3 has 14 residues. Germline assignment: CDR1 MNHNY and CDR2 SVGAGI (reference sequence). The J gene is TRBJ1-1, the V gene TRBV6-6; TRBD1 is a possible D gene (5 bases). The source was PBMCs, collected after 12 months of ibrutinib treatment. This receptor was identified in a human donor with chronic lymphocytic leukemia. The CDR3 sequence: CASSPGRSFTEAFF. The CDR3 nucleotides are TGTGCCAGCAGCCCAGGGCGCAGTTTCACTGAAGCTTTCTTT.